Presented here are 22 T cell receptor beta chains from one specimen sequenced in a study of blood T cell repertoires in COVID-19 (dated by TCRdb to 2019 to 2021). The receptor library was made with the immunoSEQ multiplex PCR assay. This immuneACCESS table, as held by TCRdb, lists in-frame sequences with V and J called but not all clones. Of the missing ones, under half trace to an unresolved V gene in checked studies; the others have no known cause. A total of 240,000 or so clones appear in this sample, around 87% of them only once. Under 9% of the sample is held by the ten biggest clonotypes. The sequenced material came from peripheral blood. These receptors originate from a woman in her 70s with active or convalescent COVID-19.

The V gene is TRBV27, the J gene TRBJ1-2; D gene uncertain. Germline V gene sequence: CDR1 MNHEY, CDR2 SMNVEV (reference sequence). The CDR3 has 13 residues. Trimming took off 3 bases at V and 2 bases at J, with 7 bases between the two ends. The chain's CDR3 is CASSLLGNYGYTF. CDR3 coding DNA: TGTGCCAGCAGTTTGCTCGGGAACTATGGCTACACCTTC.

This clone has more than one count but fewer than ten. V usage is TRBV24-1 and J usage is TRBJ1-1; D perhaps matches TRBD1 (6 bases). The germline V gene has CDR1 KGHDR and CDR2 SFDVKD. V was clipped by 12 bases and J by 5 bases, with 21 bases between them. The CDR3 is 14 amino acids. The CDR3: CAAPIRGKGTEAFF. The CDR3, as DNA: TGTGCCGCACCTATCAGGGGAAAGGGGACTGAAGCTTTCTTT.

This chain joins TRBV28 and TRBJ2-2; 8 positions match TRBD2. The CDR3 length is 15 residues. In germline, CDR1 is MDHEN, CDR2 SYDVKM. Germline trimming cut 10 bases from V and 2 bases from J; bases unmatched to any gene: 9. CDR3 in amino acids: CATSRGGINTGELFF. The CDR3 coding sequence is TGTGCCACCTCCCGGGGGGGGATAAACACCGGGGAGCTGTTTTTT.

This sequence joins TRBV13 and TRBJ1-2; D uncertain. Deletions cut 5 bases from V and 4 bases from J, with 8 bases between. Germline lookup yields CDR1 PRHDT and CDR2 FYEKMQ (reference sequence). The CDR3 runs to 12 residues. The CDR3 loop is CASSQAGYGYTF. CDR3 nucleotide sequence: TGTGCCAGCAGCCAGGCTGGCTATGGCTACACCTTC.

This clone has just a few counts. The chain has TRBV4-1 and TRBJ1-1; 7 nucleotides align to TRBD1. This CDR3 comprises 14 residues. Germline V gene data show CDR1 as MGHRA and CDR2 as YSYEKL. The junction had 10 bases not matched to a gene; V was cut back by 8 bases and J by 4 bases. CDR3 DNA: TGCGCCAGCGCCCGTTCCACAGGGGCCACTGAAGCTTTCTTT. The encoded protein is CASARSTGATEAFF.

This chain links TRBV5-4 with TRBJ2-5, with 11 bases that match TRBD2. Trimming removed 4 bases from V and 4 bases from J; junction bases left unmatched: 6. Germline CDR1 SGHNT, CDR2 YYREEE (reference sequence). The CDR3 contains 15 residues. The CDR3 sequence is CASSALAGGGETQYF. CDR3 in DNA: TGTGCCAGCAGCGCGCTAGCGGGGGGAGGAGAGACCCAGTACTTC.

The chain carries TRBV18 and TRBJ1-1, with D perhaps matching TRBD1 (6 bases). The CDR3 has 15 residues. Germline V lookup: CDR1 KGHSH, CDR2 LQKENI. With 7 bases removed from V and 1 base from J, the gap between germline ends came to 16 bases. As DNA, the CDR3 is TGTGCCAGCTTTCCTAATTCACAGGGGAACACTGAAGCTTTCTTT. Encoded protein: CASFPNSQGNTEAFF.

A single count supports this clone. The J gene is TRBJ1-5, the V gene TRBV27; tentative D call: TRBD1 (6 bases). This CDR3 region has 14 residues. With 6 bases removed from V and 0 bases from J, the gap between germline ends came to 9 bases. The germline gives CDR1 MNHEY, CDR2 SMNVEV (reference sequence). The CDR3 sequence is CASRDSYSNQPQHF. The CDR3, as DNA: TGTGCCAGCAGGGACAGTTATAGCAATCAGCCCCAGCATTTT.

This clone occurred a few times. The CDR3 here is CASSSLDNLNTEAFF. The CDR3 nucleotides read TGCGCCAGCAGCTCTTTGGACAACCTGAACACTGAAGCTTTCTTT. J is TRBJ1-1 and V is TRBV5-1; tentatively, D is TRBD1 (5 bases). Germline V lookup: CDR1 SGHRS, CDR2 YFSETQ. Trimming removed 3 bases at V and 0 bases at J, with 12 bases between. This CDR3 has 15 residues.

CDR3 loop: CASSDQGPDIQYF. The CDR3 nucleotides read TGTGCCAGCAGTGATCAGGGTCCGGACATTCAGTACTTC. The rearrangement joins TRBV2 to TRBJ2-4; perhaps TRBD1 as D (5 bases). The V gene's germline CDR1 is SNHLY and CDR2 FYNNEI. This CDR3 has 13 amino acids. Trimming took off 3 bases at V and 8 bases at J, with 11 bases between the two ends. The full variable domain, with the rest looked up from reference TRBV2 and TRBJ2-4, is EPEVTQTPSHQVTQMGQEVILRCVPISNHLYFYWYRQILGQKVEFLVSFYNNEISEKSEIFDDQFSVERPDGSNFTLKIRSTKLEDSAMYFCASSDQGPDIQYFGAGTRLSVL.

This chain uses TRBV4-3 with TRBJ2-1; 7 bases line up with TRBD2. The CDR3 spans 12 residues. V was clipped by 4 bases and J by 8 bases; unmatched bases: 2. The germline CDR1 and CDR2 sequences are LGHNA and YSLEER. For the CDR3, the DNA is TGCGCCAGCAGCCGTGGGAGGGATGAGCAGTTCTTC. Amino acid sequence: CASSRGRDEQFF.

The rearrangement links TRBV4-2 to TRBJ1-1; D is unresolved. Germline assignment: CDR1 LGHNA and CDR2 YNFKEQ. Between the trimmed V and J ends, which lost 1 base and 6 bases, there was a span of 12 bases. This CDR3 region has 14 residues. The CDR3 sequence: CASSQVISGSEAFF. The CDR3 coding sequence is TGTGCCAGCAGCCAAGTGATTTCCGGGTCTGAAGCTTTCTTT.

V gene TRBV23-1 combines with J gene TRBJ2-1; perhaps TRBD1 as D (5 bases). TRBV23-1 is reported as an ORF; its role is uncertain. The CDR3 consists of 21 residues. Deletions cut 4 bases from V and 5 bases from J, with 33 bases between. The CDR3 loop reads CASSPLNSEGHRPFLNNEQFF. For the CDR3, the DNA is TGCGCCAGCAGTCCTCTGAATTCAGAAGGCCACAGGCCCTTCCTAAACAATGAGCAGTTCTTC.

The rearrangement links TRBV6-5 to TRBJ2-5, with TRBD1 matching over 7 bases. J gave up 4 bases and V 6 bases, and 8 bases lay outside the gene matches. From germline, CDR1 is MNHEY and CDR2 SVGAGI. The length of the CDR3 is 14 residues. This CDR3 is CASSSPAGGETQYF. As DNA, the CDR3 is TGTGCCAGCAGCTCCCCCGCAGGGGGAGAGACCCAGTACTTC.

V gene TRBV5-4 combines with J gene TRBJ2-2; 9 bases align to TRBD2. This CDR3 is built from 18 residues. V shed 1 base, J shed 6 bases, and the junction held 13 bases outside the gene matches. CDR1 is SGHNT and CDR2 is YYREEE in the germline V gene (reference sequence). This CDR3 is CASSLLRASSGVAGELFF. The CDR3 bases are TGTGCCAGCAGCTTGCTCCGGGCCTCTAGCGGGGTTGCCGGGGAGCTGTTTTTT.

As DNA, the CDR3 is TGTGCCAGCAGCTTCTCAGGGGGCCCCACAGATACGCAGTATTTT. This sequence encodes CASSFSGGPTDTQYF. The chain has TRBV7-2 and TRBJ2-3; 8 bases map to TRBD1. This CDR3 is built from 15 residues. Trimming took 3 bases from V and 2 from J; bases not matched to a gene: 4. Per germline, CDR1 SGHTA and CDR2 FQGNSA. Variable domain in full (rest from reference TRBV7-2 and TRBJ2-3): GAGVSQSPSNKVTEKGKDVELRCDPISGHTALYWYRQSLGQGLEFLIYFQGNSAPDKSGLPSDRFSAERTGGSVSTLTIQRTQQEDSAVYLCASSFSGGPTDTQYFGPGTRLTVL.

The chain couples TRBV5-4 to TRBJ1-2; a possible D gene is TRBD1 (6 bases). The CDR3 loop spans 14 amino acids. Germline V gene sequence: CDR1 SGHNT, CDR2 YYREEE (reference sequence). Trimming cost V 0 bases and J 7 bases, with 13 bases left between them. Here the CDR3 reads CASSLDSGAAGYTF. DNA of the CDR3: TGTGCCAGCAGCTTGGATTCAGGGGCTGCTGGCTACACCTTC.

This clone was detected only a few times. The rearrangement joins TRBV6-4 to TRBJ1-1; no clear D. With 4 bases removed from V and 1 base from J, the gap between germline ends came to 10 bases. This CDR3 has 14 residues. In germline, CDR1 is MRHNA, CDR2 SNTAGT. The CDR3 region has the DNA TGTGCCAGCAGTGCCGGGATTTCGAACACTGAAGCTTTCTTT. Amino acid sequence: CASSAGISNTEAFF.

The DNA of the CDR3 is TGTGCCAGCAGTTCCGGTACAACTAATGAAAAACTGTTTTTT. Amino acids: CASSSGTTNEKLFF. This rearrangement joins TRBV28 to TRBJ1-4; the D is unclear. This CDR3 region has 14 residues. Per germline, CDR1 MDHEN and CDR2 SYDVKM. The V and J ends lost 4 bases and 0 bases respectively, with 6 bases between them. The entire variable domain, with the rest obtained from reference TRBV28 and TRBJ1-4, is as follows: DVKVTQSSRYLVKRTGEKVFLECVQDMDHENMFWYRQDPGLGLRLIYFSYDVKMKEKGDIPEGYSVSREKKERFSLILESASTNQTSMYLCASSSGTTNEKLFFGSGTQLSVL.

This clone is a singleton in its sample. The chain has TRBV19 and TRBJ1-2, with a weak D call TRBD1 (5 bases). The CDR3 contains 12 residues. V dropped 10 bases and J dropped 2 bases, with 11 bases sitting between them. Germline V lookup: CDR1 LNHDA, CDR2 SQIVND (reference sequence). The CDR3 reads CATQTVNYGYTF. Here the CDR3 DNA reads TGTGCCACCCAGACAGTAAACTATGGCTACACCTTC. Using reference TRBV19 and TRBJ1-2 for the parts outside the CDR3, the full variable domain is DGGITQSPKYLFRKEGQNVTLSCEQNLNHDAMYWYRQDPGQGLRLIYYSQIVNDFQKGDIAEGYSVSREKKESFPLTVTSAQKNPTAFYLCATQTVNYGYTFGSGTRLTVV.

The rearrangement uses TRBV7-7 and TRBJ1-1; unclear D gene. Germline lookup yields CDR1 SSHAT and CDR2 FNYEAQ (reference sequence). This CDR3 comprises 13 residues. V was pared by 5 bases and J by 0 bases, with 7 bases between. The CDR3: CASSEQLNTEAFF. DNA of the CDR3: TGTGCCAGCAGCGAACAGCTGAACACTGAAGCTTTCTTT.

In its sample, this clone was seen a few times. V usage is TRBV19 and J usage is TRBJ1-1, with unresolved D. The V end was cut by 1 base, the J end by 12 bases, with 15 bases between. The germline V gene encodes CDR1 LNHDA and CDR2 SQIVND (reference sequence). The CDR3 sequence is 13 residues long. CDR3 sequence (DNA): TGTGCCAGTAGTATAGGGCAGGTTGGCAGGACTTTCTTT. It codes for CASSIGQVGRTFF.